This is a list of T cell receptor beta chains from one sample in a study of T-cell reconstitution after alpha-beta-depleted transplantation in children. TCRdb passed the PCR reads through MiXCR, listing each CDR3 protein once. Counted here are about 460,000 distinct CDR3 sequences, about 10% occurring once; the ten biggest clones make up 14%. This specimen consisted of PBMCs, mostly from graft donor cells, obtained 180 days after TCRalphabeta/CD19-depleted stem cell transplant. All receptors come from a female patient under 10 years old who had a stem cell transplant for aplastic anemia, so the T cells may come from the graft donor. Both conserved end residues are part of each CDR3. Fields, in order: J gene, V gene, D gene, CDR3 protein. A D gene is named only where the DNA matches it firmly.

j_gene: TRBJ2-4
v_gene: TRBV6-2/TRBV6-3
d_gene: -
CDR3aa: CASNYAPDIPGSKNIQYF

j_gene: TRBJ2-1
v_gene: TRBV20-1
d_gene: TRBD2
CDR3aa: CSARGASGNYNEQFF

j_gene: TRBJ2-1
v_gene: TRBV9
d_gene: TRBD1
CDR3aa: CASSVGPQWGDRVFNEQFF

j_gene: TRBJ2-7
v_gene: TRBV12-2
d_gene: -
CDR3aa: CASRLGETSRSYEQYF

j_gene: TRBJ1-4
v_gene: TRBV12-3/TRBV12-4
d_gene: TRBD1
CDR3aa: CASSSDREGEKLFF

j_gene: TRBJ2-5
v_gene: TRBV29-1
d_gene: TRBD1
CDR3aa: CSVGGQQETQYF

j_gene: TRBJ2-7
v_gene: TRBV5-1
d_gene: -
CDR3aa: CASSLVRDEQYF

j_gene: TRBJ2-5
v_gene: TRBV20-1
d_gene: TRBD1
CDR3aa: CSASLRGTGGPRGTQYF

j_gene: TRBJ2-6
v_gene: TRBV5-1
d_gene: -
CDR3aa: CASSFRTDGKTSGANVLTF

j_gene: TRBJ2-2
v_gene: TRBV10-3
d_gene: TRBD1
CDR3aa: CAISENRGNTGELFF

j_gene: TRBJ1-2
v_gene: TRBV27
d_gene: TRBD1
CDR3aa: CASSPGHRGNYGYTF

j_gene: TRBJ2-1
v_gene: TRBV7-6
d_gene: TRBD2
CDR3aa: CASSLTSGSNSYNEQFF

j_gene: TRBJ2-7
v_gene: TRBV6-2/TRBV6-3
d_gene: TRBD1
CDR3aa: CASRGGVTGTYEQYF

j_gene: TRBJ1-1
v_gene: TRBV6-5
d_gene: -
CDR3aa: CASSYLIGQMNTEAFF

j_gene: TRBJ1-1
v_gene: TRBV6-2/TRBV6-3
d_gene: -
CDR3aa: CASNPGGAGNTEAFF

j_gene: TRBJ1-5
v_gene: TRBV7-9
d_gene: -
CDR3aa: CASSTNSNQPQHF

j_gene: TRBJ1-2
v_gene: TRBV7-9
d_gene: -
CDR3aa: CASSPGTRGYGYTF

j_gene: TRBJ2-3
v_gene: TRBV29-1
d_gene: -
CDR3aa: CSVRQDTSTDTQYF

j_gene: TRBJ2-1
v_gene: TRBV27
d_gene: -
CDR3aa: CASSWGPLQFF

j_gene: TRBJ2-1
v_gene: TRBV29-1
d_gene: TRBD2
CDR3aa: CSVGASGRSTVGNEQFF

j_gene: TRBJ2-7
v_gene: TRBV23-1
d_gene: -
CDR3aa: CASGDHGGSTYEQYF

j_gene: TRBJ2-5
v_gene: TRBV12-3/TRBV12-4
d_gene: TRBD2
CDR3aa: CASSLGGRAAETQYF